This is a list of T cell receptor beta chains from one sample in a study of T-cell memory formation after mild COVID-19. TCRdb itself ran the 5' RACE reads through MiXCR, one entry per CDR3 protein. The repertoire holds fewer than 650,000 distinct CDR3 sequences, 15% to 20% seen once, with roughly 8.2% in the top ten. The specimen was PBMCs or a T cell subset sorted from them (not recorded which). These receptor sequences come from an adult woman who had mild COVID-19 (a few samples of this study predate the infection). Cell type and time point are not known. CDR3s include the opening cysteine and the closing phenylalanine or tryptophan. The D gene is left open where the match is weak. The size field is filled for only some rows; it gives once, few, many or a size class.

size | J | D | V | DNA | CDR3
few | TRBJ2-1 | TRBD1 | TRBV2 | TGTGCCAGCAGTCGACAGGGGTGGTCGTTCTTC | CASSRQGWSFF
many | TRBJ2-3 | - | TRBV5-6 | TGTGCCAGCAGTACCCCCGGGGCTAACACAGATACGCAGTATTTT | CASSTPGANTDTQYF
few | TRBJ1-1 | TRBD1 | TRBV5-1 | TGCGCCAGCAGCGATACAGGGGGCACCACTGAAGCTTTCTTT | CASSDTGGTTEAFF
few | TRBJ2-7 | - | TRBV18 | TGTGCCAGCTCACCAGGCAGCCACTCCTACGAGCAGTACTTC | CASSPGSHSYEQYF
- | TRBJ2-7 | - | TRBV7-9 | TGTGCCAGCAGCTTGGGTCTCACGGGGGCCGGGTACGAGCAGTACTTC | CASSLGLTGAGYEQYF
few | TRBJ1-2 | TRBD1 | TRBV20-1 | TGCAGTGCTAGTCCTACAGGGGATCCGGCTAACTATGGCTACACCTTC | CSASPTGDPANYGYTF
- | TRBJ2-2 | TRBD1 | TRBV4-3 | TGCGCCAGCAGCCCAGGGGACAGGCCCACCGGGGAGCTGTTTTTT | CASSPGDRPTGELFF
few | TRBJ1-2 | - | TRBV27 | TGTGCCAGCAGTTTTCGCAGGGGAGGCGGCTACACCTTC | CASSFRRGGGYTF
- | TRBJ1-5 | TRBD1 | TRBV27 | TGTGCCAGCAGTCCAGGGACAGGGTCAGGTCAGCCCCAGCATTTT | CASSPGTGSGQPQHF
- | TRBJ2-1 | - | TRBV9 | TGTGCCAGCAGCGTAGATTCAAGGGGGGGGACCCATGAGCAGTTCTTC | CASSVDSRGGTHEQFF
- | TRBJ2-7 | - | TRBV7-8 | TGTGCCAGCACCCCCAGGGCAGGGGTCACCCCCCTCGAGCAGTACTTC | CASTPRAGVTPLEQYF
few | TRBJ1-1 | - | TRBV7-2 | TGTGCCAGCAGCCCCCCGGGGGTTTGGACTGAAGCTTTCTTT | CASSPPGVWTEAFF
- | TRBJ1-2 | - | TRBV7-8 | TGTGCCAGCAGCGTCGCCGGAGCGGGGCTTAGTGGCTACACCTTC | CASSVAGAGLSGYTF
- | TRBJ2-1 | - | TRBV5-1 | TGCGCCAGCAGCGTAATGGGGGGCAATGAGCAGTCCTTC | CASSVMGGNEQSF
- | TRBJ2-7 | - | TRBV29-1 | TGCAGCGTTGTGAGGGGAGGCGAGCAGTACTTC | CSVVRGGEQYF
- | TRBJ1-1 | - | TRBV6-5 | TGTGCCAGCAGCCTAAGGGCCTACCTTCGGGACACTGAAGCTTTCTTT | CASSLRAYLRDTEAFF
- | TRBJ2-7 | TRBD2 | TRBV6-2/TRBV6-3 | TGTGCCACCATCTCGGGTCTAGCGGGAGAAGAGCAGTACTTC | CATISGLAGEEQYF
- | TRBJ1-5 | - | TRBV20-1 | TGCAGTGCTAGAGTTAGAGCCGGGAATCAGCCCCAGCATTTT | CSARVRAGNQPQHF
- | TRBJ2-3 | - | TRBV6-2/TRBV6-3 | TGTGCCAGCAGACCCGGGACCTCGGATACGCAGTATTTT | CASRPGTSDTQYF
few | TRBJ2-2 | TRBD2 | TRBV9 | TGTGCCAGCAGCCAGGGACTAGCGGGAGTTGATAACGGGGAGCTGTTTTTT | CASSQGLAGVDNGELFF
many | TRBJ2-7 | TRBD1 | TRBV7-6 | TGTGCCAGCAGCTTAGGGGACAGGGGAACCTACGAGCAGTACTTC | CASSLGDRGTYEQYF
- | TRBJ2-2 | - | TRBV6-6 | TGTGCCAGCACGGGCACGCTTATGGGGGAGCTGTTTTTT | CASTGTLMGELFF
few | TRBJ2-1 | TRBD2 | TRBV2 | TGTGCCAGCAGTGATACCCCACTTATAGCGGGAGGGCGCAATGAGCAGTTCTTC | CASSDTPLIAGGRNEQFF
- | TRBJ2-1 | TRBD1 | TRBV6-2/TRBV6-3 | TGTGCCAGCAGTCACGGGACAGCGTCCTACAATGAGCAGTTCTTC | CASSHGTASYNEQFF
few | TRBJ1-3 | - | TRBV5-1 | TGCGCCAGCAGCTTGGGCGGCGCGGATGGAAACACCATATATTTT | CASSLGGADGNTIYF
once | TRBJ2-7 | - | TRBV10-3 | TGTGCCATCAGTGAGTCGTCCGGGGCCTACGAGCAGTACTTC | CAISESSGAYEQYF
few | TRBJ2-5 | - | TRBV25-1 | TGTGCCAGCAGTGAATGGTTAGACCCCCGGACCCAGTACTTC | CASSEWLDPRTQYF
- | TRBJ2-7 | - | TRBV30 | TGTGCCTGGAGTGGAGGGGATCCCTACGAGCAGTACTTC | CAWSGGDPYEQYF
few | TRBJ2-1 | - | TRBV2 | TGTGCCAGCAGTGAAGAGAATGAGCAGTTCTTC | CASSEENEQFF
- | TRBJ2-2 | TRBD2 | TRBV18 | TGTGCCAGCTCACCGCCGGGACTAGCGGGGAAGGCCACCGGGGAGCTGTTTTTT | CASSPPGLAGKATGELFF
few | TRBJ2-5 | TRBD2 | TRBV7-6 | TGTGCCAGCAGCTTAGGCGTCGGCGGGGGGGAGGAGACCCAGTACTTC | CASSLGVGGGEETQYF
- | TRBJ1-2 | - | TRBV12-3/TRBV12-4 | TGTGCCAGCTATGGGTACAGGGCGGAAGGCTACACCTTC | CASYGYRAEGYTF
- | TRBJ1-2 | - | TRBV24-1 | TGTGCCACCGCGGCGCAAAACTATGGCTACACCTTC | CATAAQNYGYTF
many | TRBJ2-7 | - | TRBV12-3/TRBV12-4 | TGTGCCAGCAGTTTTCATAATCTCTACGAGCAGTACTTC | CASSFHNLYEQYF
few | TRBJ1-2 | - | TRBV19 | TGTGCCAGTAGTATGACAGGCAACTATGGCTACACCTTC | CASSMTGNYGYTF
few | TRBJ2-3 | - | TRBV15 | TGTGCCACCAGCAGAGCAGGGGCCGGCACAGATACGCAGTATTTT | CATSRAGAGTDTQYF
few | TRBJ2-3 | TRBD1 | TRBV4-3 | TGCGCCAGCAGCCCCTTCACCCTGACAGGGACCACAGATACGCAGTATTTT | CASSPFTLTGTTDTQYF
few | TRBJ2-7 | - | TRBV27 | TGTGCCAGCAGTGGCTCCTGGAGATTGGTGTACTTC | CASSGSWRLVYF
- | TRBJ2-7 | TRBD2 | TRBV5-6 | TGTGCCAGCAGCTTAAGAGGGAGGGCATACGAGCAGTACTTC | CASSLRGRAYEQYF
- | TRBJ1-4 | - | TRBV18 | TGTGCCAGCTCACCGGGCCGTCAGGGAAGTGAAAAACTGTTTTTT | CASSPGRQGSEKLFF
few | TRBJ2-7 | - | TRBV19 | TGTGCCAGTAGTATAGTCGGCTACGAGCAGTACTTC | CASSIVGYEQYF
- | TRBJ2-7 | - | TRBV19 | TGTGCCAGTAGTATGGGGGAACGCTACGAGCAGTACTTC | CASSMGERYEQYF
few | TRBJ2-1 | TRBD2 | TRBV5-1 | TGCGCCAGCAGCATCAGGACTAGCGGTCCCACCTACAATGAGCAGTTCTTC | CASSIRTSGPTYNEQFF
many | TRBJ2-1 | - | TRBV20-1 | TGCAGTGCTAGAGATCCAGACACCCGCTCCTACAATGAGCAGTTCTTC | CSARDPDTRSYNEQFF
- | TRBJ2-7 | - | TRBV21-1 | TGTGCCACTATTCGGTCCTACGAGCAGTACTTC | CATIRSYEQYF
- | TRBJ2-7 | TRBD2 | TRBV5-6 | TGTGCCAGCTCCTACCCTAGCGGGAGTTTCCACGAGCAGTACTTC | CASSYPSGSFHEQYF
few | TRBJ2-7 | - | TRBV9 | TGTGCCAGCAGCATCGGTAGCTCCTACGAGCAGTACTTC | CASSIGSSYEQYF